These 12 T cell receptor beta chains originate from one sample sequenced in a study of control samples from healthy donors and cancer patients (dated by TCRdb to 2020 to 2022). Library preparation employed the immunoSEQ multiplex PCR assay. Sourced from immuneACCESS, this table was stored by TCRdb with only in-frame sequences that have V and J called. A share of the clones is absent; for the studies checked, an unresolved V gene accounts for under half, and the remainder has no known explanation. The sample contains tens of thousands of clones, roughly 86% of them found a single time. The ten top clones hold over 7.5% of the sample. The sample taken for sequencing was blood. The receptors stem from a woman aged 55 to 70 in good health.

This clone has just one count. V is TRBV18 and J is TRBJ2-1; D remains unclear. Between the trimmed V and J ends, which lost 3 bases and 6 bases, there was a span of 12 bases. Germline V gives CDR1 KGHSH, CDR2 LQKENI. The CDR3 totals 14 residues. The DNA for the CDR3 is TGTGCCAGCTCACCGGGGAACGCAGGCAATGAGCAGTTCTTC. Translated: CASSPGNAGNEQFF.

This sequence joins TRBV18 and TRBJ2-7, with a weak D call TRBD2 (5 bases). Trimming removed 4 bases at V and 3 bases at J, with 10 bases between. In germline, CDR1 is KGHSH, CDR2 LQKENI. There are 13 residues in the CDR3. The CDR3 coding sequence is TGTGCCAGCTCACGCGGACTTGACTACGAGCAGTACTTC. Its translation is CASSRGLDYEQYF.

The chain couples TRBV5-1 to TRBJ2-7, with 7 bases matching TRBD1. Looked up from germline, CDR1 is SGHRS and CDR2 is YFSETQ. V lost 1 base, J lost 3 bases, and 7 bases stayed unmatched. The CDR3 is made up of 15 amino acids. The CDR3 sequence is CASSLTGDPYYEQYF. As DNA, the CDR3 is TGCGCCAGCAGCTTGACAGGGGATCCCTACTACGAGCAGTACTTC.

V gene TRBV5-1 combines with J gene TRBJ2-3, with D possibly TRBD1 on 6 matching bases. The germline V gene encodes CDR1 SGHRS and CDR2 YFSETQ. The germline V and J ends were trimmed by 0 bases and 1 base, with 21 bases remaining between them. CDR3 length: 19 residues. The CDR3 nucleotides are TGCGCCAGCAGCTTGGTGAGGTCAGCCTTTAAGGGGGGCACAGATACGCAGTATTTT. Translated, it gives CASSLVRSAFKGGTDTQYF.

The V gene is TRBV6-5, the J gene TRBJ1-1; D ambiguous. The ends were cut back, 4 bases at V and 1 base at J, with 7 bases in the middle. The CDR3 contains 13 residues. The V gene's germline CDR1 is MNHEY and CDR2 SVGAGI. CDR3 nucleotides: TGTGCCAGCAGTTTCCGACGGAACACTGAAGCTTTCTTT. Its translation is CASSFRRNTEAFF.

This rearrangement joins TRBV19 to TRBJ2-7, with 9 nucleotides matching TRBD1. J gave up 4 bases and V 5 bases, and 3 bases lay outside the gene matches. CDR3 length equals 13 residues. The germline V gene has CDR1 LNHDA and CDR2 SQIVND (reference sequence). The CDR3 sequence: CASSSDRGYEQYF. CDR3 nucleotide sequence: TGTGCCAGTAGTTCGGACAGGGGATACGAGCAGTACTTC.

This chain uses TRBV5-8 with TRBJ2-2, with 12 positions matching TRBD2. J gave up 4 bases and V 2 bases, and 3 bases lay outside the gene matches. Germline values: CDR1 SGHTS, CDR2 YDEGEE. The CDR3 is 16 residues long. CDR3 loop: CASSLGLAGFTGELFF. The CDR3 region has the DNA TGTGCCAGCAGCTTAGGACTAGCGGGATTCACCGGGGAGCTGTTTTTT.

The V call is TRBV27, the J call TRBJ2-7; no clear D. V gave up 0 bases and J gave up 2 bases, with 5 bases separating them. There are 13 residues in the CDR3. Looked up from germline, CDR1 is MNHEY and CDR2 is SMNVEV (reference sequence). The CDR3: CASSLSTAYEQYF. CDR3 nucleotides: TGTGCCAGCAGTTTATCAACAGCCTACGAGCAGTACTTC.

There are a few counts of this clone. The chain employs TRBV5-1 and TRBJ1-1; perhaps TRBD1 as D (6 bases). CDR1 and CDR2 from the germline V gene are SGHRS and YFSETQ. With 6 bases removed from V and 4 bases from J, the gap between germline ends came to 13 bases. This CDR3 region has 13 residues. The CDR3: CASTLDSSTEAFF. The CDR3 bases are TGCGCCAGCACTTTGGACAGTTCCACTGAAGCTTTCTTT.

The rearrangement uses TRBV7-9 and TRBJ2-7; 8 bases agree with TRBD1. The CDR3 spans 17 residues. Unmatched junction bases numbered 17, after V lost 4 bases and J lost 6 bases. CDR1 and CDR2 from the germline V gene are SEHNR and FQNEAQ (reference sequence). This chain's CDR3 is CASSSLGQGRMDGEQYF. The CDR3 DNA reads TGTGCCAGCAGCTCCCTTGGACAGGGCCGGATGGATGGCGAGCAGTACTTC. Complete variable domain (other parts from reference TRBV7-9 and TRBJ2-7): DTGVSQNPRHKITKRGQNVTFRCDPISEHNRLYWYRQTLGQGPEFLTYFQNEAQLEKSRLLSDRFSAERPKGSFSTLEIQRTEQGDSAMYLCASSSLGQGRMDGEQYFGPGTRLTVT.

This chain joins TRBV7-9 and TRBJ1-3; 7 positions agree with TRBD1. Germline CDR1 SEHNR, CDR2 FQNEAQ (reference sequence). The CDR3 has 14 amino acids. V lost 3 bases, J lost 7 bases, and 6 bases stayed unmatched. The CDR3 sequence: CASSLGQQGNTIYF. Here the CDR3 DNA reads TGTGCCAGCAGCTTGGGACAGCAGGGGAACACCATATATTTT.

This CDR3 reads CASSERGEAYGYTF. CDR3 coding DNA: TGTGCCAGCAGTGAAAGGGGAGAGGCTTATGGCTACACCTTC. The chain is built from TRBV2 and TRBJ1-2; weak D call: TRBD1 (5 bases). V was pared by 2 bases and J by 5 bases, with 12 bases between. Per the germline V gene, CDR1 is SNHLY and CDR2 is FYNNEI. The CDR3 has 14 amino acids. The full variable domain, its missing parts supplied by reference TRBV2 and TRBJ1-2, is EPEVTQTPSHQVTQMGQEVILRCVPISNHLYFYWYRQILGQKVEFLVSFYNNEISEKSEIFDDQFSVERPDGSNFTLKIRSTKLEDSAMYFCASSERGEAYGYTFGSGTRLTVV.